The 24 T cell receptor beta chains in this list originate from one sample, sequenced in a study of cytomegalovirus exposure and HLA in healthy donors. The study ran its PCR with 60 Vbeta and 13 Jbeta primers. Data came from immunoSEQ multiplex PCR; TCRdb stores just in-frame clones and leaves some out. The table lists over 80,000 clones, 65% to 80% of them singletons. Source material: PBMCs. Receptor source: a woman younger than 30 in good health and CMV-seropositive.

The chain carries TRBV28 and TRBJ1-2; tentatively, D is TRBD1 (6 bases). V lost 5 bases, J lost 6 bases, and 10 bases lay in between. The CDR3 totals 12 residues. CDR1 is MDHEN and CDR2 is SYDVKM in the germline V gene. Here the CDR3 DNA reads TGTGCCAGCAGTGTATACAGGGATGGCTACACCTTC. It is translated as CASSVYRDGYTF.

This sequence joins TRBV5-1 and TRBJ2-7; D perhaps matches TRBD2 (5 bases). Germline V lookup: CDR1 SGHRS, CDR2 YFSETQ. The CDR3 is made up of 15 amino acids. The V and J ends lost 0 bases and 5 bases respectively, with 15 bases between them. The CDR3 nucleotides are TGCGCCAGCAGCTTGGACGGGGTCAGGAACGACGAGCAGTACTTC. This sequence encodes CASSLDGVRNDEQYF. Full variable domain (remainder filled in from reference TRBV5-1 and TRBJ2-7): KAGVTQTPRYLIKTRGQQVTLSCSPISGHRSVSWYQQTPGQGLQFLFEYFSETQRNKGNFPGRFSGRQFSNSRSEMNVSTLELGDSALYLCASSLDGVRNDEQYFGPGTRLTVT.

This chain links TRBV28 with TRBJ2-3, with 11 bases fitting TRBD2. With 2 bases clipped from V and 2 bases from J, the junction kept 3 bases outside the gene matches. The CDR3 spans 16 residues. CDR1 and CDR2 from the germline V gene are MDHEN and SYDVKM. The CDR3 sequence: CASSLGLAGATDTQYF. DNA for the CDR3: TGTGCCAGCAGTTTAGGACTAGCGGGCGCCACAGATACGCAGTATTTT.

V and J are TRBV5-6 and TRBJ1-5; possibly TRBD1 for D (5 bases). CDR3 size: 15 residues. Trimming cost V 4 bases and J 5 bases, with 16 bases left between them. Germline values: CDR1 SGHDT, CDR2 YYEEEE. The CDR3 is CASSTQVAFDQPQHF. In DNA form, the CDR3 reads TGTGCCAGCAGCACACAGGTTGCGTTCGATCAGCCCCAGCATTTT.

This clone was counted only a few times. The chain joins TRBV13 to TRBJ2-3; 8 positions match TRBD2. Trimming removed 0 bases from V and 5 bases from J; junction bases left unmatched: 1. The CDR3 runs to 14 residues. Germline V gene lookup returns CDR1 PRHDT and CDR2 FYEKMQ (reference sequence). The CDR3 DNA reads TGTGCCAGCAGCTTAGGCCTAGCGGGAGATACGCAGTATTTT. It encodes CASSLGLAGDTQYF.

The V gene is TRBV7-2, the J gene TRBJ1-2, with 11 bases lining up with TRBD1. The CDR3 is 17 amino acids. V lost 2 bases to trimming and J lost 8 bases; unmatched junction nucleotides: 13. The V gene's germline CDR1 is SGHTA and CDR2 FQGNSA. The CDR3 DNA is TGTGCCAGCAGCTTATCCGGGACAGGGGGGTTCCTAGAGGGCTACACCTTC. Its protein is CASSLSGTGGFLEGYTF.

The rearrangement joins TRBV5-1 to TRBJ2-2; 10 bases line up with TRBD2. Germline loops: CDR1 SGHRS, CDR2 YFSETQ. The CDR3 has 15 residues. J gave up 6 bases and V 0 bases, and 2 bases lay outside the gene matches. In DNA form, the CDR3 reads TGCGCCAGCAGCTTGGGGACTAGCGGTCCCGGGGAGCTGTTTTTT. It yields the protein CASSLGTSGPGELFF.

The chain is built from TRBV7-2 and TRBJ2-7; possibly TRBD1 for D (6 bases). Trimming cost V 5 bases and J 2 bases, with 13 bases left between them. This CDR3 region has 14 residues. In germline, CDR1 is SGHTA, CDR2 FQGNSA. The CDR3 DNA reads as TGTACCAGCAGCCGGGACAAGGGGACCTACGAGCAGTACTTC. Translated, it gives CTSSRDKGTYEQYF.

V is TRBV4-3 and J is TRBJ2-1; perhaps TRBD2 as D (5 bases). Germline CDR1 LGHNA, CDR2 YSLEER. V gave up 0 bases and J gave up 8 bases, with 8 bases separating them. The CDR3 has 13 residues. The CDR3 nucleotides are TGCGCCAGCAGCCAAGAACCGGGATATGAGCAGTTCTTC. It translates to CASSQEPGYEQFF.

In this sample, this clone turned up a few times. The rearrangement uses TRBV7-9 and TRBJ2-7; D is ambiguous. The V gene lost 4 bases and the J gene lost 3 bases, with 22 bases spanning the gap. The length of the CDR3 is 17 residues. Germline V gene lookup returns CDR1 SEHNR and CDR2 FQNEAQ (reference sequence). DNA of the CDR3: TGTGCCAGCAGCTCTACCTTAGCACCCCGAAGCCACTACGAGCAGTACTTC. This translates into CASSSTLAPRSHYEQYF.

The J gene is TRBJ1-4, the V gene TRBV14; D gene ambiguous. The length of the CDR3 is 14 residues. V was cut by 0 bases and J by 10 bases, with 12 bases left in between. Germline V gene sequence: CDR1 SGHDN, CDR2 FVKESK. CDR3 sequence reads: CASSQDLQVGKLFF. CDR3 DNA: TGTGCCAGCAGCCAAGATCTGCAAGTCGGAAAACTGTTTTTT. Based on the CDR3 plus reference TRBV14 and TRBJ1-4, the full variable domain is EAGVTQFPSHSVIEKGQTVTLRCDPISGHDNLYWYRRVMGKEIKFLLHFVKESKQDESGMPNNRFLAERTGGTYSTLKVQPAELEDSGVYFCASSQDLQVGKLFFGSGTQLSVL.

The chain recombines TRBV6-4 with TRBJ2-1; 9 nucleotides align to TRBD2. This CDR3 region has 16 residues. J was trimmed by 5 bases and V by 0 bases; bases with no gene match: 5. Per the germline V gene, CDR1 is MRHNA and CDR2 is SNTAGT. The CDR3 spells CASSDSAAGGHNEQFF. For the CDR3, the DNA is TGTGCCAGCAGTGACTCGGCGGCGGGGGGGCACAATGAGCAGTTCTTC.

DNA of the CDR3: TGTGCCAGTTTCAACTCGGGGGGCAATCAGCCCCAGCATTTT. Its protein is CASFNSGGNQPQHF. The chain is built from TRBV28 and TRBJ1-5; weak D call: TRBD1 (5 bases). The V gene's germline CDR1 is MDHEN and CDR2 SYDVKM. V shed 9 bases and J shed 2 bases, with 14 bases lying between them. This CDR3 spans 14 amino acids.

V and J are TRBV6-6 and TRBJ2-1; 7 positions agree with TRBD2. Per the germline V gene, CDR1 is MNHNY and CDR2 is SVGAGI (reference sequence). The CDR3 loop spans 14 amino acids. The J segment lost 9 bases and the V segment lost 6 bases, leaving 11 bases of the junction unmatched. The CDR3 region is CASSQLAGPSEQFF. CDR3 DNA: TGTGCCAGCAGCCAGTTAGCGGGCCCATCTGAGCAGTTCTTC.

The chain recombines TRBV9 with TRBJ2-7; TRBD2 agrees at 8 bases. CDR3 length equals 15 residues. V lost 1 base, J lost 6 bases, and 9 bases stayed unmatched. Germline values: CDR1 SGDLS, CDR2 YYNGEE. CDR3 region: CASSVTQRETGEQYF. Written as DNA, the CDR3 is TGTGCCAGCAGCGTAACCCAGCGGGAGACGGGCGAGCAGTACTTC. Full variable domain (remainder filled in from reference TRBV9 and TRBJ2-7): DSGVTQTPKHLITATGQRVTLRCSPRSGDLSVYWYQQSLDQGLQFLIQYYNGEERAKGNILERFSAQQFPDLHSELNLSSLELGDSALYFCASSVTQRETGEQYFGPGTRLTVT.

The gene calls are TRBV7-6 and TRBJ2-7; D unclear. The V end lost 3 bases, the J end lost 7 bases, and 10 bases lay between the germline ends. The CDR3 loop spans 12 amino acids. The germline V gene encodes CDR1 SGHVS and CDR2 FNYEAQ. In DNA form, the CDR3 reads TGTGCCAGCAGCTTGGCCCGAGGAGAGCAGTACTTC. It codes for CASSLARGEQYF.

In the case of this clone: One end of the junction does not line up with germline, which may come from a read error. This sequence joins TRBV9 and TRBJ2-5; 9 bases fit TRBD2. From germline, CDR1 is SGDLS and CDR2 YYNGEE. The CDR3 is made up of 17 amino acids. The CDR3 is CVSSVSVAGDEQETQYF. As DNA, the CDR3 is TGTGTCAGCAGCGTATCGGTAGCGGGAGACGAACAAGAGACCCAGTACTTC.

The chain carries TRBV6-5 and TRBJ2-1; 9 bases are shared with TRBD1. The CDR3 extends over 15 amino acids. Germline V gene lookup returns CDR1 MNHEY and CDR2 SVGAGI. The junction had 11 bases not matched to a gene; V was cut back by 6 bases and J by 8 bases. The CDR3: CASSRKGTGSDEQFF. For the CDR3, the DNA is TGTGCCAGCAGCCGCAAAGGGACAGGGTCGGATGAGCAGTTCTTC.

V usage is TRBV5-1 and J usage is TRBJ1-3, with D possibly TRBD1 on 6 matching bases. CDR1 is SGHRS and CDR2 is YFSETQ in the germline V gene. V lost 4 bases to trimming and J lost 0 bases, with 11 bases between them. The CDR3 totals 15 residues. CDR3 amino acids: CASSQGQSSGNTIYF. The CDR3 bases are TGCGCCAGCAGCCAAGGACAGAGCTCTGGAAACACCATATATTTT.

This clone has just a few counts. This chain links TRBV4-3 with TRBJ1-2; the D is unclear. The germline V gene encodes CDR1 LGHNA and CDR2 YSLEER. This CDR3 comprises 15 residues. V was shortened by 0 bases and J by 7 bases, with 15 bases between the two germline ends. CDR3 nucleotides: TGCGCCAGCAGCCAAGATGGATCTGGGAGTGGTGGCTACACCTTC. This encodes CASSQDGSGSGGYTF.

The chain links TRBV5-1 to TRBJ2-7; TRBD1 agrees at 11 bases. Per the germline V gene, CDR1 is SGHRS and CDR2 is YFSETQ. This CDR3 spans 16 amino acids. V shed 0 bases and J 4 bases; nucleotides not matched to a gene: 6. CDR3 residues: CASSLGGTGGSYEQYF. For the CDR3, the DNA is TGCGCCAGCAGCTTGGGGGGGACAGGGGGATCTTACGAGCAGTACTTC.

J is TRBJ2-5 and V is TRBV5-1; 11 positions match TRBD2. The CDR3 has 16 residues. The V and J ends lost 4 bases and 5 bases, in that order; junction bases with no gene match: 10. Germline-derived CDR1 and CDR2 are SGHRS and YFSETQ. The CDR3 nucleotides read TGCGCCAGCAGCCCAATACTAGCGGGGGATACGGAGACCCAGTACTTC. Its protein is CASSPILAGDTETQYF.

This chain joins TRBV7-3 and TRBJ2-1, with TRBD1 matching 8 bases. Germline CDR1 and CDR2: SGHTA and FQGTGA. J gave up 5 bases and V 1 base, and 1 base lay outside the gene matches. The CDR3 loop spans 14 amino acids. The CDR3 DNA follows: TGTGCCAGCAGCTTAAGGGACAGGAACAATGAGCAGTTCTTC. Translated, it gives CASSLRDRNNEQFF.

Details on this clone: Other nucleotide sequences from this sample produce the same CDR3. The gene calls are TRBV11-2 and TRBJ1-4, with D uncertain. Trimming removed 4 bases at V and 2 bases at J, with 17 bases between. Per germline, CDR1 SGHAT and CDR2 FQNNGV. The CDR3 length is 17 residues. CDR3 sequence: CASSSIRSERTNEKLFF. The CDR3 DNA reads TGTGCCAGCAGCTCCATAAGATCAGAGAGGACTAATGAAAAACTGTTTTTT.